A single sample is the source of the 25 T cell receptor beta chains below, sequenced in a study of CXCR3-negative and CXCR3-positive naive CD8 T cells. UMI-labeled 5' RACE yielded the TRB cDNA libraries. TCRdb processed the 5' RACE reads again and assigns one entry to each CDR3 protein, with no DNA. This table holds fewer than 55,000 distinct CDR3 sequences. The sequencing sample was made of naive CXCR3- CD8+ T cells from blood. The subset: CD45RO-CCR7+CD27+CD95- naive CD8+ T cells lacking CXCR3 (TNR3-). The receptors come from a human donor in good health. Some clones in this sample may be carry-over from other donors' samples.

The CDR3 reads CASSQMGQQNSPLHF. The V call is TRBV4-1, the J call TRBJ1-6; with no DNA, the TCRdb D assignment of TRBD1 cannot be verified. This CDR3 region has 15 residues. Germline V gene lookup returns CDR1 MGHRA and CDR2 YSYEKL.

The rearrangement links TRBV2 to TRBJ2-3; TCRdb's assignment of TRBD1 cannot be checked, as there is no DNA. This CDR3 region has 17 residues. CDR1 and CDR2 (germline): SNHLY, FYNNEI. The CDR3 here is CASSHILGGGSGDTQYF.

V is TRBV28 and J is TRBJ2-7; TCRdb's assignment of TRBD1 cannot be checked, as there is no DNA. The CDR3 runs 15 residues. Germline CDR1 reads MDHEN; CDR2 reads SYDVKM. CDR3 region: CASSFPGQGMNEQYF. Full variable domain (missing parts from reference TRBV28 and TRBJ2-7): DVKVTQSSRYLVKRTGEKVFLECVQDMDHENMFWYRQDPGLGLRLIYFSYDVKMKEKGDIPEGYSVSREKKERFSLILESASTNQTSMYLCASSFPGQGMNEQYFGPGTRLTVT.

The rearrangement uses TRBV14 and TRBJ2-2; TCRdb reports TRBD2, a call that lacks DNA to check it against. This CDR3 region has 15 residues. The germline CDR1 and CDR2 sequences are SGHDN and FVKESK. Here the CDR3 reads CASSRRALRTGELFF.

V gene TRBV5-6 combines with J gene TRBJ1-2; TCRdb selects TRBD1, and the lack of DNA leaves this call unchecked. From germline, CDR1 is SGHDT and CDR2 YYEEEE. This CDR3 is built from 14 residues. CDR3 loop: CASSFGTGDYGYTF.

The chain combines TRBV29-1 with TRBJ2-7; as DNA is missing, the TRBD1 call by TCRdb cannot be tested. CDR1 and CDR2 (germline): SQVTM, ANQGSEA. The CDR3 extends over 11 amino acids. The CDR3 reads CSVDRGGEQYF.

V is TRBV11-2 and J is TRBJ2-5; TCRdb's D gene call, TRBD2, goes unchecked for lack of DNA. The CDR3 sequence is 17 residues long. CDR1 SGHAT and CDR2 FQNNGV come from the germline V gene. The CDR3 loop reads CASTSSPIGLRGETQYF.

V and J are TRBV11-3 and TRBJ2-2. CDR1 is SGHNT and CDR2 is YENEEA in the germline V gene. The CDR3 has 14 amino acids. CDR3 loop: CASSPIYDTGELFF.

This chain connects TRBV12-3 or TRBV12-4 to TRBJ2-2. This CDR3 is built from 14 residues. The CDR3 loop is CASSPTANTGELFF.

The CDR3 loop is CASSLGPSGRVETQYF. The genes are TRBV7-2 and TRBJ2-5; TCRdb's D gene call, TRBD2, goes unchecked for lack of DNA. Germline V gene lookup returns CDR1 SGHTA and CDR2 FQGNSA. The length of the CDR3 is 16 residues.

The rearrangement links TRBV6-5 to TRBJ1-1; TCRdb proposes TRBD1, but this gene call is untestable without DNA. This CDR3 region has 14 residues. Germline V gene data show CDR1 as MNHEY and CDR2 as SVGAGI. The CDR3 is CASSDRGLGTEAFF.

The chain joins TRBV28 to TRBJ2-7; TCRdb indicates TRBD2, and absent DNA this call remains unverified. The germline V gene encodes CDR1 MDHEN and CDR2 SYDVKM. The length of the CDR3 is 13 residues. CDR3 protein: CASGLASTYEQYF. Looking up the rest from reference TRBV28 and TRBJ2-7 gives the full variable domain: DVKVTQSSRYLVKRTGEKVFLECVQDMDHENMFWYRQDPGLGLRLIYFSYDVKMKEKGDIPEGYSVSREKKERFSLILESASTNQTSMYLCASGLASTYEQYFGPGTRLTVT.

The rearrangement joins TRBV10-3 to TRBJ2-1; TCRdb gives TRBD2 as the D gene, but with no DNA this cannot be confirmed. In germline, CDR1 is ENHRY, CDR2 SYGVKD. The CDR3 is 15 amino acids. Here the CDR3 reads CAISGLAGGLDEQFF.

The rearrangement uses TRBV7-9 and TRBJ1-1. The CDR3 has 14 residues. Germline lookup yields CDR1 SEHNR and CDR2 FQNEAQ (reference sequence). The CDR3 loop reads CASSLVHPWTEAFF. The whole variable domain, filled in from reference TRBV7-9 and TRBJ1-1, reads DTGVSQNPRHKITKRGQNVTFRCDPISEHNRLYWYRQTLGQGPEFLTYFQNEAQLEKSRLLSDRFSAERPKGSFSTLEIQRTEQGDSAMYLCASSLVHPWTEAFFGQGTRLTVV.

The chain combines TRBV3-1 with TRBJ2-3; lacking DNA, the TRBD2 call made by TCRdb goes unchecked. The CDR3 totals 16 residues. Germline assignment: CDR1 LGHDT and CDR2 YNNKEL (reference sequence). CDR3 in amino acids: CASSPSGTSSTDTQYF.

This chain's CDR3 is CSVDWDNTEAFF. J is TRBJ1-1 and V is TRBV29-1. Germline CDR1 is SQVTM and CDR2 is ANQGSEA. The length of the CDR3 is 12 residues.

The chain employs TRBV7-9 and TRBJ2-1; TCRdb selects TRBD1, and the lack of DNA leaves this call unchecked. The CDR3 has 16 residues. The germline V gene has CDR1 SEHNR and CDR2 FQNEAQ (reference sequence). The CDR3 spells CASSKSPDGGVDEQFF.

This CDR3 is CASSPLWATGGGGQPQHF. The rearrangement joins TRBV28 to TRBJ1-5; checking the TCRdb D call of TRBD1 is not possible without DNA. Germline assignment: CDR1 MDHEN and CDR2 SYDVKM. This CDR3 has 18 amino acids.

V is TRBV4-1 and J is TRBJ2-3. Germline V gene lookup returns CDR1 MGHRA and CDR2 YSYEKL. The length of the CDR3 is 12 residues. This CDR3 reads CASSQGVDTQYF.

The V call is TRBV5-6, the J call TRBJ1-1. CDR1 and CDR2 from the germline V gene are SGHDT and YYEEEE. CDR3 length: 13 residues. CDR3 in amino acids: CASSLGFYTEAFF.

The CDR3 here is CSARDRTYEQYF. J is TRBJ2-7 and V is TRBV20-1; absent DNA, TCRdb's TRBD1 call cannot be checked. Germline lookup yields CDR1 DFQATT and CDR2 SNEGSKA (reference sequence). The CDR3 has 12 residues.

The J gene is TRBJ2-1, the V gene TRBV29-1; the D gene TCRdb calls, TRBD1, cannot be checked with no DNA. Germline loops: CDR1 SQVTM, CDR2 ANQGSEA. The CDR3 loop spans 13 amino acids. The CDR3 sequence: CSVEAGGGNEQFF.

This chain connects TRBV15 to TRBJ2-2. CDR1 and CDR2 (germline): LNHNV, YYDKDF (reference sequence). The CDR3 spans 16 residues. CDR3 in amino acids: CATSRVTIANTGELFF.

The CDR3 loop is CASSHPGQGPIGELFF. The V and J genes are TRBV12-3 or TRBV12-4 and TRBJ2-2; no DNA is available, so the TRBD1 call from TCRdb remains unchecked. The CDR3 runs 16 residues.

The V and J genes are TRBV29-1 and TRBJ2-7; TCRdb indicates TRBD1, and absent DNA this call remains unverified. In germline, CDR1 is SQVTM, CDR2 ANQGSEA. The CDR3 spans 13 residues. This CDR3 is CSVNREGSYEQYF.